The 21 T cell receptor beta chains in this list originate from one sample, sequenced in a study of beta chain features in type 1 diabetes. Findings and limits, study-wide: Among all four CD4+ subsets, Type 1 diabetes patients had TCRB CDR3s that were moderately but significantly shorter.

These receptors have no identified antigens. Expressed TCRB transcripts were sequenced because the isolated RNA had all been reverse transcribed beforehand. Method: immunoSEQ multiplex PCR; TCRdb's copy keeps in-frame clones and lacks some. Of 100,000 to 150,000 clones listed, around 9% are singletons. The sequencing sample was made of central memory CD4+ T cells from blood. The receptors here all came from a man between 25 and 39 years old with type 1 diabetes.

This clone was seen a few times. The chain is built from TRBV7-2 and TRBJ2-2; D not resolved. V was pared by 5 bases and J by 6 bases, with 7 bases between. Germline V gene lookup returns CDR1 SGHTA and CDR2 FQGNSA. The CDR3 is 12 residues long. The CDR3 sequence is CASSIPAGELFF. The CDR3 DNA is TGTGCCAGCAGCATCCCGGCCGGGGAGCTGTTTTTT.

There are a few counts of this clone. The CDR3 DNA follows: TGTGCCAGCAGCGTCTGGGAGAGCTCCTACAATGAGCAGTTCTTC. Amino acids: CASSVWESSYNEQFF. The V and J genes are TRBV9 and TRBJ2-1, with D possibly matching TRBD2 (5 bases). V was shortened by 2 bases and J by 0 bases, with 9 bases between the two germline ends. Germline lookup yields CDR1 SGDLS and CDR2 YYNGEE. CDR3 length equals 15 residues. Drawing the rest from reference TRBV9 and TRBJ2-1, the complete variable domain is DSGVTQTPKHLITATGQRVTLRCSPRSGDLSVYWYQQSLDQGLQFLIQYYNGEERAKGNILERFSAQQFPDLHSELNLSSLELGDSALYFCASSVWESSYNEQFFGPGTRLTVL.

J is TRBJ2-7 and V is TRBV18, with D perhaps TRBD1 (5 bases). V dropped 2 bases and J dropped 2 bases, with 10 bases sitting between them. CDR1 is KGHSH and CDR2 is LQKENI in the germline V gene. The CDR3 sequence is 14 residues long. CDR3 protein: CASSPTGDAYEQYF. Written as DNA, the CDR3 is TGTGCCAGCTCACCAACAGGTGATGCCTACGAGCAGTACTTC.

The rearrangement uses TRBV29-1 and TRBJ1-2; 7 bases line up with TRBD1. CDR3 length: 14 residues. V shed 7 bases, J shed 8 bases, and the junction held 16 bases outside the gene matches. Germline lookup yields CDR1 SQVTM and CDR2 ANQGSEA. The CDR3 coding sequence is TGCAGCGCCAGACACAGGGGAAAAGGGAAGGGCTACACCTTC. Amino acids: CSARHRGKGKGYTF.

This clone was counted only a few times. The V call is TRBV23-1, the J call TRBJ2-1, with 7 bases matching TRBD2. TRBV23-1 is known as an ORF, though its function is uncertain. The CDR3 covers 15 residues. The trim removed 4 bases at V and 3 bases at J, leaving 6 bases unmatched. The CDR3 DNA reads TGCGCCAGCAGTCGAAGACTAGCCCGCTACAATGAGCAGTTCTTC. This codes for CASSRRLARYNEQFF.

This clone was counted between two and nine times. The V gene is TRBV5-1, the J gene TRBJ1-1, with TRBD1 matching over 9 bases. Germline assignment: CDR1 SGHRS and CDR2 YFSETQ. CDR3 length: 14 amino acids. The ends lost 5 bases at V and 6 bases at J; junction bases unmatched: 8. This CDR3 reads CASRGDRDRPEAFF. CDR3 in DNA: TGCGCCAGCAGGGGGGACAGGGATCGTCCTGAAGCTTTCTTT.

The chain combines TRBV2 with TRBJ2-1, with 9 bases fitting TRBD2. CDR3 length: 15 residues. Trimming removed 7 bases from V and 5 bases from J; junction bases left unmatched: 9. CDR1 SNHLY and CDR2 FYNNEI come from the germline V gene. CDR3 region: CASNRKASGDNEQFF. The CDR3 DNA reads TGTGCCAGCAACCGAAAGGCTAGCGGGGACAATGAGCAGTTCTTC.

This clone has more than one count but fewer than ten. J is TRBJ1-2 and V is TRBV7-8; maybe TRBD1 (5 bases). V lost 6 bases and J 10 bases, leaving 21 bases between the germline ends. CDR1 SGHVS and CDR2 FQNEAQ come from the germline V gene. This CDR3 region has 14 residues. In DNA, the CDR3 is TGTGCCAGCAGGCAACCGGGACTGTCGCTTGACTACACCTTC. Protein sequence: CASRQPGLSLDYTF.

V usage is TRBV11-2 and J usage is TRBJ1-1; D not resolved. CDR3 size: 12 residues. Germline V CDR1 and CDR2: SGHAT, FQNNGV. V lost 5 bases and J lost 6, with 10 bases in between. The DNA of the CDR3 is TGTGCCAGCAGCAACTTTCACCCTGAAGCTTTCTTT. This sequence encodes CASSNFHPEAFF.

This chain links TRBV28 with TRBJ2-1; D is uncertain. CDR3 length: 14 amino acids. Germline lookup yields CDR1 MDHEN and CDR2 SYDVKM. Trimming took off 2 bases at V and 9 bases at J, with 14 bases between the two ends. CDR3 bases: TGTGCCAGCAGTTTAGTTGGTCGTAACGGTGAGCAGTTCTTC. This translates into CASSLVGRNGEQFF.

This clone was detected many times. The CDR3 DNA follows: TGTGCCTGGAGGTGGCAGGGGGCTGTTGAAGCTTTCTTT. It is translated as CAWRWQGAVEAFF. The rearrangement joins TRBV30 to TRBJ1-1; 8 positions agree with TRBD1. The CDR3 runs to 13 residues. Germline CDR1 GTSNPN, CDR2 SVGIG (reference sequence). V lost 3 bases and J lost 7; bases outside the gene matches: 7.

V gene TRBV7-2 combines with J gene TRBJ2-7; TRBD1 matches at 9 bases. The CDR3 length is 14 residues. Germline V gene sequence: CDR1 SGHTA, CDR2 FQGNSA. The J segment lost 1 base and the V segment lost 3 bases, leaving 1 base of the junction unmatched. This CDR3 reads CASSFGTGSYEQYF. As DNA, the CDR3 is TGTGCCAGCAGCTTTGGGACAGGGTCCTACGAGCAGTACTTC.

The chain joins TRBV10-3 to TRBJ2-5; 11 positions match TRBD2. The ends lost 2 bases at V and 6 bases at J; junction bases unmatched: 8. Looked up from germline, CDR1 is ENHRY and CDR2 is SYGVKD. CDR3 length equals 16 residues. The CDR3 is CAISEKALAGAQTQYF. CDR3 bases: TGTGCCATCAGTGAGAAAGCACTAGCGGGGGCCCAGACCCAGTACTTC.

The chain links TRBV7-9 to TRBJ1-6, with D maybe TRBD1 (6 bases). V was trimmed by 2 bases and J by 8 bases, leaving 13 bases between them. Germline CDR1 reads SEHNR; CDR2 reads FQNEAQ (reference sequence). The CDR3 spans 15 residues. CDR3 protein: CASSLRGGSYSPLHF. The DNA for the CDR3 is TGTGCCAGCAGCTTAAGGGGGGGCAGCTATTCACCCCTCCACTTT.

This clone was counted ten times or more. The rearrangement links TRBV14 to TRBJ2-1; 13 bases are a match to TRBD2. Germline trimming cut 4 bases from V and 7 bases from J; bases unmatched to any gene: 4. The germline V gene encodes CDR1 SGHDN and CDR2 FVKESK. CDR3 length equals 15 residues. The CDR3 bases are TGTGCCAGCAGCCTAGGACTAGCGGGGGCTAATGAGCAGTTCTTC. Encoded protein: CASSLGLAGANEQFF.

This clone turned up a few times. CDR3 in DNA: TGTGCCAGCAGAATAGTAGGCGGGAGCACAGATACGCAGTATTTT. Translated: CASRIVGGSTDTQYF. The chain is built from TRBV7-2 and TRBJ2-3; tentative D call: TRBD2 (5 bases). This CDR3 is 15 amino acids long. V was cut by 6 bases and J by 0 bases, with 13 bases left in between. Germline CDR1 SGHTA, CDR2 FQGNSA.

The J gene is TRBJ2-1, the V gene TRBV7-2, with 9 bases identical to TRBD1. V lost 7 bases, J lost 9 bases, and 7 bases stayed unmatched. There are 13 residues in the CDR3. CDR1 and CDR2 from the germline V gene are SGHTA and FQGNSA. CDR3 DNA: TGTGCCAGCAATCGAGGACAGGGGACTGAGCAGTTCTTC. Residues: CASNRGQGTEQFF. Filled out from reference TRBV7-2 and TRBJ2-1, the complete variable domain reads GAGVSQSPSNKVTEKGKDVELRCDPISGHTALYWYRQSLGQGLEFLIYFQGNSAPDKSGLPSDRFSAERTGGSVSTLTIQRTQQEDSAVYLCASNRGQGTEQFFGPGTRLTVL.

The chain couples TRBV11-3 to TRBJ2-5; D may be TRBD2 (5 bases). The germline V gene has CDR1 SGHNT and CDR2 YENEEA. This CDR3 is 13 amino acids long. V was cut by 4 bases and J by 7 bases, with 13 bases left in between. The CDR3 protein is CASSSGISGTQYF. CDR3 nucleotide sequence: TGTGCCAGCAGCTCGGGGATCAGTGGGACCCAGTACTTC.

The V and J genes are TRBV19 and TRBJ1-4, with D uncertain. The CDR3 is made up of 14 amino acids. Trimming removed 8 bases at V and 3 bases at J, with 13 bases between. Germline-derived CDR1 and CDR2 are LNHDA and SQIVND (reference sequence). The CDR3 region is CASRLVSANEKLFF. The CDR3 nucleotides read TGTGCCAGTCGTCTAGTCTCGGCTAATGAAAAACTGTTTTTT.

This chain links TRBV27 with TRBJ2-5, with unresolved D. With 5 bases removed from V and 5 bases from J, the gap between germline ends came to 18 bases. This CDR3 comprises 15 residues. Germline V gene data show CDR1 as MNHEY and CDR2 as SMNVEV (reference sequence). CDR3 bases: TGTGCCAGCAGTCCCGGAGATAGAGCCTTCGAGACCCAGTACTTC. Encoded protein: CASSPGDRAFETQYF.

V usage is TRBV9 and J usage is TRBJ1-1; D gene uncertain. The germline CDR1 and CDR2 sequences are SGDLS and YYNGEE. The CDR3 spans 16 residues. The ends were cut back, 0 bases at V and 2 bases at J, with 14 bases in the middle. Written as DNA, the CDR3 is TGTGCCAGCAGCGTAGGCCTCGGGGATCTTAACACTGAAGCTTTCTTT. Translation gives CASSVGLGDLNTEAFF.